This T cell receptor (beta chain) was found in a study of human T cells and chemical hapten exposure. Study-level information: Patients, largely female, had alopecia areata, totalis or universalis. Study outcomes and limitations: Healthy people's immune response may differ from that of the donors, who had alopecia. TCRs exceeding a frequency of 1 in 1000 stayed unchanged under DPC sensitization.

The study used a library that attached unique molecular identifiers to individual cDNA molecules. TCRdb passed the RACE reads through MiXCR, listing each CDR3 protein once. The profile covers tens of thousands of distinct CDR3 sequences, with approximately 10% appearing a single time and roughly 2.3% taken by the ten largest. The CDR3 is 16 residues long. CDR1 is SGHAT, CDR2 FQNNGV, per germline. In its sample, this clonotype was seen a few times. Its antigen remains unidentified. The junction shows a germline mismatch at one end, possibly a read error. As for time point: patch test 2, 6 weeks after DPC sensitization. Treatment here: therapeutic diphenylcyclopropenone sensitization with weekly scalp DPC.

The source is a man in his forties with alopecia areata. Some clones in this sample may be carry-over from other donors' samples. The sequenced sample was whole blood, obtained in connection with sensitization to the hapten diphenylcyclopropenone (DPC). V is TRBV11-2 and J is TRBJ2-2, with TRBD2 identical over 8 bases. The chain's CDR3 is CASSLWGLGFTGELLF. The CDR3 DNA follows: TGTGCCAGCAGCCTGTGGGGACTAGGGTTCACCGGGGAGCTGCTTTTT.